Following are 20 T cell receptor beta chains from one sample sequenced in a study of Graves' ophthalmopathy and Graves' hyperthyroidism. CDR3 regions of TCR beta were amplified from RNA transcripts. Second-round multiplex PCR came after a first-round RT-PCR that employed HTBI primers. From the multiplex PCR reads, TCRdb called clonotypes with MiXCR, one entry per CDR3 protein. The sample consists of a few hundred thousand distinct CDR3 sequences, roughly 21% of them appearing once. Sequencing was carried out using peripheral blood. These receptors were taken from a woman aged 50 to 65 with Graves' ophthalmopathy.

J is TRBJ2-5 and V is TRBV20-1; D call uncertain. V dropped 3 bases and J dropped 1 base, with 12 bases sitting between them. This CDR3 is 14 amino acids long. Per germline, CDR1 DFQATT and CDR2 SNEGSKA (reference sequence). The CDR3 loop is CSASEWSPQETQYF. CDR3 DNA: TGCAGTGCTAGTGAGTGGTCTCCCCAAGAGACCCAGTACTTC.

There are many counts of this clonotype. V is TRBV7-8 and J is TRBJ2-2, with D unclear. V lost 4 bases to trimming and J lost 0 bases, with 6 bases between them. Germline-derived CDR1 and CDR2 are SGHVS and FQNEAQ. The CDR3 sequence is 14 residues long. The CDR3 coding sequence is TGTGCCAGCAGCTCCATCGCGAACACCGGGGAGCTGTTTTTT. It yields the protein CASSSIANTGELFF.

This clonotype was seen at least ten times. This may be a read error, as it is one base from a much larger clone. V is TRBV7-9 and J is TRBJ1-2, with a possible D match to TRBD1 (5 bases). This CDR3 is 15 amino acids long. Germline V lookup: CDR1 SEHNR, CDR2 FQNEAQ (reference sequence). Trimming cost V 2 bases and J 7 bases, with 17 bases left between them. CDR3 in DNA: TGTGCCAGCAGCTTACCGCAGGGTGTCGGGCGTGGCTACACCTTC. Protein: CASSLPQGVGRGYTF.

The sample holds many counts of this clonotype. J is TRBJ2-1 and V is TRBV5-1; D is unresolved. CDR1 is SGHRS and CDR2 is YFSETQ in the germline V gene. This CDR3 region has 12 residues. V was shortened by 2 bases and J by 6 bases, with 6 bases between the two germline ends. Here the CDR3 DNA reads TGCGCCAGCAGCTTAATCGGCAATGAGCAGTTCTTC. Its translation: CASSLIGNEQFF.

In this sample, this clonotype turned up many times. This chain joins TRBV19 and TRBJ1-5, with 10 positions matching TRBD1. This CDR3 spans 16 amino acids. With 5 bases clipped from V and 0 bases from J, the junction kept 4 bases outside the gene matches. Looked up from germline, CDR1 is LNHDA and CDR2 is SQIVND (reference sequence). The CDR3 bases are TGTGCCAGTAGTTCCCGGGACAGGGGTAGCAATCAGCCCCAGCATTTT. This translates into CASSSRDRGSNQPQHF.

The gene calls are TRBV27 and TRBJ2-7, with D maybe TRBD1 (6 bases). Trimming shortened V by 2 bases and J by 2 bases, and 16 bases separated the two germline ends. Germline V gives CDR1 MNHEY, CDR2 SMNVEV (reference sequence). The CDR3 extends over 16 amino acids. The chain's CDR3 is CASSLRVATGTYEQYF. The CDR3 DNA is TGTGCCAGCAGTTTAAGGGTCGCGACAGGCACCTACGAGCAGTACTTC.

The sample holds many counts of this clonotype. The chain is built from TRBV7-3 and TRBJ2-6; D ambiguous. The CDR3 spans 15 residues. Germline loops: CDR1 SGHTA, CDR2 FQGTGA. Between the trimmed V and J ends, which lost 6 bases and 0 bases, there was a span of 9 bases. The CDR3 protein is CASSRENSGANVLTF. CDR3 DNA sequence: TGTGCCAGCAGTCGAGAGAACTCTGGGGCCAACGTCCTGACTTTC. Complete variable domain (other parts from reference TRBV7-3 and TRBJ2-6): GAGVSQTPSNKVTEKGKYVELRCDPISGHTALYWYRQSLGQGPEFLIYFQGTGAADDSGLPNDRFFAVRPEGSVSTLKIQRTERGDSAVYLCASSRENSGANVLTFGAGSRLTVL.

As concerns this clonotype: One junction end disagrees with the germline gene, perhaps due to a read error. J is TRBJ1-5 and V is TRBV24-1; the D gene is possibly TRBD1 (6 bases). CDR3 size: 17 residues. Germline CDR1 reads KGHDR; CDR2 reads SFDVKD. The CDR3 DNA sequence: TGTGCCAGCAGTTACGCTTACAGGGAGAATAGCAATCAGCCCCAGCATTTT. The encoded protein is CASSYAYRENSNQPQHF.

This clonotype has at least ten counts. CDR3 DNA sequence: TGTGCCAGCACTCCAGAGACAGACTCCTACGAGCAGTACTTC. Translating gives CASTPETDSYEQYF. The chain couples TRBV7-9 to TRBJ2-7, with a weak D call TRBD1 (5 bases). Germline V gene data show CDR1 as SEHNR and CDR2 as FQNEAQ (reference sequence). Between the trimmed V and J ends, which lost 7 bases and 0 bases, there was a span of 13 bases. The CDR3 has 14 residues.

This clonotype was picked up many times. The chain employs TRBV27 and TRBJ2-1, with a possible D match to TRBD1 (5 bases). The CDR3 has 15 amino acids. From germline, CDR1 is MNHEY and CDR2 SMNVEV (reference sequence). V was cut by 5 bases and J by 5 bases, with 16 bases left in between. Written as DNA, the CDR3 is TGTGCCAGCAGTCTGGACATCTCGTATGACAATGAGCAGTTCTTC. Protein: CASSLDISYDNEQFF.

This clonotype was seen at least ten times. V and J are TRBV27 and TRBJ2-7; D perhaps matches TRBD2 (5 bases). V was clipped by 2 bases and J by 3 bases, with 11 bases between them. The CDR3 contains 14 residues. Germline V lookup: CDR1 MNHEY, CDR2 SMNVEV (reference sequence). The chain's CDR3 is CASSLVAGSYEQYF. DNA of the CDR3: TGTGCCAGCAGTTTAGTGGCGGGCAGCTACGAGCAGTACTTC.

This clonotype came up many times. This chain joins TRBV28 and TRBJ1-3, with unresolved D. The CDR3 extends over 14 amino acids. Germline V gives CDR1 MDHEN, CDR2 SYDVKM. V gave up 3 bases and J gave up 0 bases, with 6 bases separating them. The CDR3 spells CASSFPSSGNTIYF. In DNA form, the CDR3 reads TGTGCCAGCAGTTTCCCCTCCTCTGGAAACACCATATATTTT.

Ten or more counts support this clonotype. The chain links TRBV20-1 to TRBJ2-7; tentatively, D is TRBD2 (6 bases). Trimming pared 6 bases from V and 4 bases from J, leaving 16 bases between. This CDR3 is built from 13 residues. Germline values: CDR1 DFQATT, CDR2 SNEGSKA (reference sequence). In DNA form, the CDR3 reads TGCAGTGCCTCCGGGACTTCCAAATACGAGCAGTACTTC. Translated, it gives CSASGTSKYEQYF.

V and J are TRBV28 and TRBJ1-1; tentative D call: TRBD1 (5 bases). The CDR3 runs to 14 residues. V shed 5 bases and J shed 7 bases, with 17 bases lying between them. CDR1 MDHEN and CDR2 SYDVKM come from the germline V gene. CDR3 amino acids: CASSPGHGAGEAFF. CDR3 bases: TGTGCCAGCAGTCCCGGACACGGGGCCGGTGAAGCTTTCTTT.

This clonotype was seen many times. The rearrangement links TRBV29-1 to TRBJ2-7, with a weak D call TRBD1 (5 bases). The CDR3 contains 13 residues. Germline V gives CDR1 SQVTM, CDR2 ANQGSEA. V gave up 4 bases and J gave up 1 base, with 11 bases separating them. This chain's CDR3 is CSVGQRLSYEQYF. The CDR3 coding sequence is TGCAGCGTTGGACAGCGTTTGTCCTACGAGCAGTACTTC.

This clonotype has ten or more counts. The V call is TRBV12-3 or TRBV12-4, the J call TRBJ1-1; D is undetermined. V was pared by 7 bases and J by 6 bases, with 21 bases between. The CDR3 is 15 residues long. In DNA form, the CDR3 reads TGTGCCAGCACCGATGTAGCAAGACAAGGCGCTGAAGCTTTCTTT. Protein: CASTDVARQGAEAFF.

This clonotype has only a few counts. V usage is TRBV3-1 and J usage is TRBJ2-7; tentatively, D is TRBD1 or TRBD2 (5 bases each). The CDR3 is made up of 14 amino acids. Trimming took off 4 bases at V and 4 bases at J, with 14 bases between the two ends. CDR1 and CDR2 (germline): LGHDT, YNNKEL (reference sequence). In nucleotides, the CDR3 is TGTGCCAGCAGCCGGAGACAGCGGCCGTACGAGCAGTACTTC. Its translation: CASSRRQRPYEQYF.

There are many counts of this clonotype. This rearrangement joins TRBV5-5 to TRBJ2-7; D is perhaps TRBD1 or TRBD2 (6 bases each). CDR3 length: 13 amino acids. Looked up from germline, CDR1 is SGHKS and CDR2 is YYEKEE (reference sequence). V was shortened by 2 bases and J by 6 bases, with 12 bases between the two germline ends. The CDR3 nucleotides are TGTGCCAGCAGCTTAACACAGGGAGGCGAGCAGTACTTC. Protein: CASSLTQGGEQYF.

This clonotype occurred many times. The CDR3 DNA reads as TGTGCCAGCAGTTCCCCCGTCTCACCCCTCCACTTT. Protein sequence: CASSSPVSPLHF. V gene TRBV27 combines with J gene TRBJ1-6, with D uncertain. The ends were cut back, 4 bases at V and 10 bases at J, with 8 bases in the middle. The V gene's germline CDR1 is MNHEY and CDR2 SMNVEV (reference sequence). This CDR3 spans 12 amino acids.

This clonotype was counted at least ten times. The V call is TRBV27, the J call TRBJ2-7, with 8 bases fitting TRBD2. Trimming cost V 8 bases and J 5 bases; bases outside gene matches: 14. Looked up from germline, CDR1 is MNHEY and CDR2 is SMNVEV (reference sequence). The CDR3 runs to 15 residues. CDR3: CASSLAAGGGNEQYF. In DNA form, the CDR3 reads TGTGCCAGCTCACTAGCCGCGGGGGGAGGGAACGAGCAGTACTTC.